The clone carrying this T cell receptor beta chain was observed at least ten times. This entry belongs to a study of T cells after yellow fever vaccination. The CDR3 runs to 15 residues. From germline, CDR1 is MNHEY and CDR2 SMNVEV (reference sequence). With 3 bases removed from V and 4 bases from J, the gap between germline ends came to 16 bases. MiXCR was run by TCRdb on the 5' RACE reads, yielding one entry per CDR3 protein. The sample shows around 340,000 distinct CDR3 sequences, about 9.5% of them seen only once. The source is a man between 18 and 35 years old who received the YFV17D yellow fever vaccine. The material was PBMCs, obtained on the day of the first yellow fever vaccination. The chain couples TRBV27 to TRBJ2-7; the D call may be TRBD1 or TRBD2 (6 bases each). CDR3 nucleotide sequence: TGTGCCAGCAGTTTCTTCGCCGGGGGCGCTTACGAGCAGTACTTC. This sequence encodes CASSFFAGGAYEQYF.